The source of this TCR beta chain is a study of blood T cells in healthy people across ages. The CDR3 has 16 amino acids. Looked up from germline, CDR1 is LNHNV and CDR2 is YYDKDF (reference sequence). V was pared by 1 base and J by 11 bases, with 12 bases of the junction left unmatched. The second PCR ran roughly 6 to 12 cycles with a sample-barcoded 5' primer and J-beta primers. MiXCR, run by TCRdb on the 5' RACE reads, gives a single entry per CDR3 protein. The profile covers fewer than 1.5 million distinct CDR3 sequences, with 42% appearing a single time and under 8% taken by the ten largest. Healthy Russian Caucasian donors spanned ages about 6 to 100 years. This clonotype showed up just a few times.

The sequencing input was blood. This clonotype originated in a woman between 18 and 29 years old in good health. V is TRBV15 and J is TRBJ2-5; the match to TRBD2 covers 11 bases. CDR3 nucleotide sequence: TGTGCCACCAGCAGAGGCAGACTAGCGGGGACTACGGAGCAGTACTTC. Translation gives CATSRGRLAGTTEQYF.